Only a few counts were recorded for the clone carrying this TCR beta chain. Antigen specificity is unknown. Germline V lookup: CDR1 MDHEN, CDR2 SYDVKM. The CDR3 extends over 15 amino acids. Trimming pared 6 bases from V and 4 bases from J, leaving 16 bases between. This sample stems from a study of blood T cells in healthy people across ages. Primers used in a second PCR of roughly 6 to 11 cycles were a sample-barcoded 5' primer and a J-beta primer mix. A template-switch adaptor with 12 random nucleotides tagged each cDNA molecule. One entry per CDR3 protein, called by TCRdb with MiXCR from the 5' RACE reads. Counted here are about 580,000 distinct CDR3 sequences, about 45% occurring once; the ten biggest clones make up just under 25%. Study-level points and caveats: The diversity estimates, figures obtained from one million T cells, were considered underestimates. Fewer expanded clones and more diversity marked long-lived versus aged donors.

The chain has TRBV28 and TRBJ2-1; D assignment may be TRBD1 or TRBD2 (5 bases each). The sequence was obtained from a man at least 80 years old in good health. Sample: blood. CDR3 region: CASRGESRQYNEQFF. CDR3 DNA: TGTGCCAGCAGGGGGGAGAGCAGACAGTACAATGAGCAGTTCTTC.